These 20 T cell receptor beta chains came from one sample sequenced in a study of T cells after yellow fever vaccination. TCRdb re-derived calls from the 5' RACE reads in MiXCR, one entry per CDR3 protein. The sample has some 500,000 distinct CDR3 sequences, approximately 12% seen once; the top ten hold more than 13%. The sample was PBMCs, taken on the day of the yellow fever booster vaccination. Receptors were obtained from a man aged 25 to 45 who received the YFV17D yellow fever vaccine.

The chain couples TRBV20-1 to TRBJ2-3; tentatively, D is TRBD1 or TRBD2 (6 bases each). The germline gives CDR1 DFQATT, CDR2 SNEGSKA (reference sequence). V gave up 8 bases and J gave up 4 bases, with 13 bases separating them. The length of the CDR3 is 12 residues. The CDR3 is CSSKEGADTQYF. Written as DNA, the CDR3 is TGCAGTTCCAAGGAGGGGGCAGATACGCAGTATTTT.

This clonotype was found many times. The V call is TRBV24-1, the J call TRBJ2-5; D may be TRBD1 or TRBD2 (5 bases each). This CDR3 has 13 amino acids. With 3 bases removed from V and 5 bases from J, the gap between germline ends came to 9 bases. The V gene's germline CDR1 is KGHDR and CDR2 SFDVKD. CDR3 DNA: TGTGCCACCAGTGATGGGGGTGTCGAGACCCAGTACTTC. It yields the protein CATSDGGVETQYF.

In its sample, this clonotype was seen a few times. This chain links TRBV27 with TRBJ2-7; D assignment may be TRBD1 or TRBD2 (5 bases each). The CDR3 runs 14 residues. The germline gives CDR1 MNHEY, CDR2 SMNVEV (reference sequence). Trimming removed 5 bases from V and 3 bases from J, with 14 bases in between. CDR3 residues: CASSRDETNYEQYF. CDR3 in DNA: TGTGCCAGCAGTAGGGACGAAACTAACTACGAGCAGTACTTC.

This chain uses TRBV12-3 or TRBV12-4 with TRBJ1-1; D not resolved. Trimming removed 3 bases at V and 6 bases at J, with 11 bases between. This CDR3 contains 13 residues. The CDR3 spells CASSFPGRAEAFF. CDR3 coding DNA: TGTGCCAGCAGTTTTCCGGGGAGGGCTGAAGCTTTCTTT.

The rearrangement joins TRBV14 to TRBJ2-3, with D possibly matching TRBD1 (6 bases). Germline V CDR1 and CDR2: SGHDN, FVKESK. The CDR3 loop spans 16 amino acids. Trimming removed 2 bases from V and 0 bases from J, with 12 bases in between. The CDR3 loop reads CASSQLQGFSTDTQYF. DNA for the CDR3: TGTGCCAGCAGCCAACTCCAGGGGTTTAGCACAGATACGCAGTATTTT.

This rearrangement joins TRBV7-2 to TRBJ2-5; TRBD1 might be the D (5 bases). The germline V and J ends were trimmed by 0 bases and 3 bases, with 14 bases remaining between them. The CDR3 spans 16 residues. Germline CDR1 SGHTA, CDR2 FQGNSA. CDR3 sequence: CASSLARSTAKETQYF. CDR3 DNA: TGTGCCAGCAGCTTAGCACGTTCGACAGCCAAAGAGACCCAGTACTTC.

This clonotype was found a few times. The CDR3 nucleotides are TGTGCCAGCAGTTCCCGTACAGGCCCCAATGAGCAGTTCTTC. It translates to CASSSRTGPNEQFF. The V and J genes are TRBV6-5 and TRBJ2-1, with D maybe TRBD1 (5 bases). Germline values: CDR1 MNHEY, CDR2 SVGAGI. V was cut by 4 bases and J by 6 bases, with 13 bases left in between. The length of the CDR3 is 14 residues.

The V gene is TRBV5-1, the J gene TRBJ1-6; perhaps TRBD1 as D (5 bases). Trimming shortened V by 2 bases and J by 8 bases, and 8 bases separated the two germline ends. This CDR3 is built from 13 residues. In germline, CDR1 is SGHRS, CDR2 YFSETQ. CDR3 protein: CASSFDSDSPLHF. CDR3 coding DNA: TGCGCCAGCAGCTTCGACAGTGATTCACCCCTCCACTTT.

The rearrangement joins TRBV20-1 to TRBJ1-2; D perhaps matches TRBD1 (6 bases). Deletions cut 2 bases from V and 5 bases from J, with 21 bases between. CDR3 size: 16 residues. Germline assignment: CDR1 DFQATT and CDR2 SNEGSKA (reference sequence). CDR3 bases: TGCAGTGCTAGACCCGTCGACAGGCGGGCGGGGTATGGCTACACCTTC. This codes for CSARPVDRRAGYGYTF.

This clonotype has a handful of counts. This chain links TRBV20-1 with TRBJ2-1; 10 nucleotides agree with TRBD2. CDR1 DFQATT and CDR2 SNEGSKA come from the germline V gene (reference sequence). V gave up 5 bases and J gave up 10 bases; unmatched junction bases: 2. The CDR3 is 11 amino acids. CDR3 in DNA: TGCAGTGCTTCACTAGCGGGAGAGCAGTTCTTC. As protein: CSASLAGEQFF.

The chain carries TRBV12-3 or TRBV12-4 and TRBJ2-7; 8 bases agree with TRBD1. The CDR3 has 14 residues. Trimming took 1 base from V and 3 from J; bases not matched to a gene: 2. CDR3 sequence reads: CASSLGGQDYEQYF. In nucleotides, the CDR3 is TGTGCCAGCAGTTTAGGGGGACAGGACTACGAGCAGTACTTC.

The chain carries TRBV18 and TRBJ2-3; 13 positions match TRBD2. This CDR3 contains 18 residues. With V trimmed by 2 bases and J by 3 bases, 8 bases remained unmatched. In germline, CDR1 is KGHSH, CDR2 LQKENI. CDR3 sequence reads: CASSPWTSGSVKTDTQYF. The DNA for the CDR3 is TGTGCCAGCTCACCATGGACTAGCGGGAGTGTTAAGACAGATACGCAGTATTTT. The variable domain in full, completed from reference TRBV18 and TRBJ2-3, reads NAGVMQNPRHLVRRRGQEARLRCSPMKGHSHVYWYRQLPEEGLKFMVYLQKENIIDESGMPKERFSAEFPKEGPSILRIQQVVRGDSAAYFCASSPWTSGSVKTDTQYFGPGTRLTVL.

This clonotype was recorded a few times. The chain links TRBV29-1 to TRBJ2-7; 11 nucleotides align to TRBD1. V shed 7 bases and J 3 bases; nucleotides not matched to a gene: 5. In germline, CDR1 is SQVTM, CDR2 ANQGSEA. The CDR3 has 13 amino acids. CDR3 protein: CSAGTGGLYEQYF. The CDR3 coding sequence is TGCAGCGCCGGGACAGGGGGTCTCTACGAGCAGTACTTC.

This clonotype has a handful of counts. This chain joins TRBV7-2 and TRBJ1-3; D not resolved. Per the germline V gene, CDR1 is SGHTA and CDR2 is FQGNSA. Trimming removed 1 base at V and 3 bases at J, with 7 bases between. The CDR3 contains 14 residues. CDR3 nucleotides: TGTGCCAGCAGCTTAGTTTTTAATGGAAACACCATATATTTT. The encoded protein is CASSLVFNGNTIYF.

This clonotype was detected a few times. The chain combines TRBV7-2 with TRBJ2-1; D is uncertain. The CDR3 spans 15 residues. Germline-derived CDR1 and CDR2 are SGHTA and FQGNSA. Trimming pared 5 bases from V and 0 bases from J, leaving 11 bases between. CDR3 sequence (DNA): TGTGCCAGCAGCCTCAACTCCCTCTCCTACAATGAGCAGTTCTTC. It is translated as CASSLNSLSYNEQFF.

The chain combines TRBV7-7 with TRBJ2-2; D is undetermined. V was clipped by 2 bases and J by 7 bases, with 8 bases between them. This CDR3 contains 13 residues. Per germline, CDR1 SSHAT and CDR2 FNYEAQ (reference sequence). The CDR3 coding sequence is TGTGCCAGCAGCTTACAAATTCGCGGGGAGCTGTTTTTT. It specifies CASSLQIRGELFF.

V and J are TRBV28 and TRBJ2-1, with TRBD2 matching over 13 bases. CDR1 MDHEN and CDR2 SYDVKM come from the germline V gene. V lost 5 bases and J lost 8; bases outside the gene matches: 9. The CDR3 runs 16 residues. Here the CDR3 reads CASSPTGLAGDDEQFF. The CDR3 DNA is TGTGCCAGCAGTCCGACCGGACTAGCGGGAGATGATGAGCAGTTCTTC.

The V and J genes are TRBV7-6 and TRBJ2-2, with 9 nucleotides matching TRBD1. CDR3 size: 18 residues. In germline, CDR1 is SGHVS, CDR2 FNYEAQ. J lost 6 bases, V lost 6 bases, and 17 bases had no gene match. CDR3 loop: CASSSPTTGTGSSGELFF. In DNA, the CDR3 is TGTGCCAGCAGTTCCCCAACAACCGGGACAGGGAGTTCCGGGGAGCTGTTTTTT.

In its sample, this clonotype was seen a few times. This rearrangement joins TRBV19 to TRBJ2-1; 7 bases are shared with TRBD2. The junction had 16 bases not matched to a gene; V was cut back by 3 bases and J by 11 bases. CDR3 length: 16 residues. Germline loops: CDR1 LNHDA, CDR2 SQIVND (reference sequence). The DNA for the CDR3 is TGTGCCAGTAGTATCCCTAGCGGACCACCCTCCGGGAAGCAGTTCTTC. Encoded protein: CASSIPSGPPSGKQFF.

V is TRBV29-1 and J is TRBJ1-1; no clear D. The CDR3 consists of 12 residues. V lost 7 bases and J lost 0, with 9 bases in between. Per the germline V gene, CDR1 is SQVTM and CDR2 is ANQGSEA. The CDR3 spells CSGMRVNTEAFF. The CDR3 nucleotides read TGCAGCGGGATGAGGGTGAACACTGAAGCTTTCTTT.